This is a list of T cell receptor beta chains from one sample in a study of CD8+ T cells in alopecia areata. This table comes from immunoSEQ multiplex PCR, and its TCRdb copy is limited to in-frame clones, with some not included. Of 95,000 to 150,000 clones in the sample, approximately 47% were seen once. Sequenced sample: NKG2D-low CD8+ T cells sorted from blood. The origin of the receptors is a human donor with alopecia areata. CDR3s include the opening cysteine and the closing phenylalanine or tryptophan. A D gene is named only where the DNA matches it firmly. Some rows have no size entry. The others give once, few or many, or a class for an expanded clone.

V gene,clone size,J gene,D gene,CDR3 DNA,CDR3 protein
TRBV29-1,NA,TRBJ2-1,NA,TGCAGCGTTGAAGCAACTAACGGGGGCCACGGTGAGCAGTTCTTC,CSVEATNGGHGEQFF
TRBV23-1,NA,TRBJ1-4,NA,TGCGCCAGCAGACAGTTGGGGACTGAATTTATGGATGAAAAACTGTTTTTT,CASRQLGTEFMDEKLFF
TRBV29-1,NA,TRBJ2-5,TRBD1,TGCAGCGTTGAGTTCACCCAGGGGGCGTTAAATTCGGAGACCCAGTACTTC,CSVEFTQGALNSETQYF
TRBV30,NA,TRBJ1-4,NA,TGTGCCTGGACCGGGACGGCCGATGAAAAACTGTTTTTT,CAWTGTADEKLFF
TRBV6-5,few,TRBJ1-5,TRBD1,TGTGCCAGCAGTCGACAGGGGGGCAATCAGCCCCAGCATTTT,CASSRQGGNQPQHF
TRBV7-2,few,TRBJ2-7,NA,TGTGCCAGCAGCTTTGACTCCTACGAGCAGTACTTC,CASSFDSYEQYF
TRBV30,NA,TRBJ1-1,NA,TGTGCCTGGACCGTAGGGCAGGGTAAGAACACTGAAGCTTTCTTT,CAWTVGQGKNTEAFF
TRBV4-1,NA,TRBJ2-1,TRBD2,TGCGCCAGCAGCCAAGCAAGCGGGGATAACAATGAGCAGTTCTTC,CASSQASGDNNEQFF
TRBV29-1,NA,TRBJ2-6,NA,TGCAGCGTTGAAGAGTGGATCTCTGGGGCCAACGTCCTGACTTTC,CSVEEWISGANVLTF
TRBV29-1,NA,TRBJ1-2,NA,TGCGGAATTCGGACGGGTAACTTAGACTACACCTTC,CGIRTGNLDYTF
TRBV5-6,few,TRBJ2-7,NA,TGTGCCAGCAGCTTGGCCGGTGGCGAGCAGTACTTC,CASSLAGGEQYF
TRBV29-1,NA,TRBJ2-7,NA,TGCAGCGCACAGGGTTCCTACGAGCAGTACTTC,CSAQGSYEQYF
TRBV4-1,NA,TRBJ2-5,NA,TGCGCCAGCAGCCAAGATCGGGCGGGTTTGGAGACCCAGTACTTC,CASSQDRAGLETQYF
TRBV29-1,few,TRBJ2-1,NA,TGCAGCGTCCAGGGGGGGCCATACAATGAGCAGTTCTTC,CSVQGGPYNEQFF
TRBV27,NA,TRBJ2-5,NA,TGTGCCAGCACGGACAGTCAAGAGACCCAGTACTTC,CASTDSQETQYF
TRBV28,NA,TRBJ1-2,NA,TGTGCCAGCAGTTTAGTGACATTCGATGGCTACACCTTC,CASSLVTFDGYTF
TRBV4-1,NA,TRBJ1-2,NA,TGCGCCAGCAGCCAAGATTACGGCAGACGCTATGGCTACACCTTC,CASSQDYGRRYGYTF
TRBV29-1,NA,TRBJ1-4,TRBD1,TGCAGCGTGGAGGTTACTACAGGGGACAAACTGTTTTTT,CSVEVTTGDKLFF
TRBV28,NA,TRBJ2-5,TRBD2,TGTGCCAGCACCCCCCGGTCTAGCGGTAATCGGAAGACCCAGTACTTC,CASTPRSSGNRKTQYF
TRBV29-1,NA,TRBJ1-1,TRBD1,TGCAGCGCCCACAGGGGGGGAACTGAAGCTTTCTTT,CSAHRGGTEAFF
TRBV25-1,NA,TRBJ2-5,NA,TGTGCCAGCAGCGGGGTTGGGGAGACCCAGTACTTC,CASSGVGETQYF
TRBV7-2,once,TRBJ2-7,NA,TGTGCCAGCAGCTGGGGGGAGGAGCAGTACTTC,CASSWGEEQYF
TRBV29-1,few,TRBJ1-1,NA,TGCAGCGTTCTCTATTTGAACACTGAAGCTTTCTTT,CSVLYLNTEAFF
TRBV4-1,NA,TRBJ2-7,TRBD1,TGCGCCAGCAGCCAAGAGGCCGGGACAGCGTCCTACGAGCAGTACTTC,CASSQEAGTASYEQYF
TRBV20-1,NA,TRBJ2-5,NA,TGCAGTGGTTGGCGATGGGAGACCCAGTACTTC,CSGWRWETQYF
TRBV29-1,NA,TRBJ1-1,NA,TGCAGCGTTGACTCCGGGGCCACTGAAGCTTTCTTT,CSVDSGATEAFF
TRBV27,NA,TRBJ2-5,TRBD1,TGTGCCAGCGGTACAGGGGGTCGGGAGCAGTACTTC,CASGTGGREQYF
TRBV7-9,NA,TRBJ2-1,TRBD2,TGTGCCAGCACCCTCCTACTAGCGGGAGGTGGCGATGAGCAGTTCTTC,CASTLLLAGGGDEQFF
TRBV5-4,NA,TRBJ2-5,NA,TGTGCCAGCAGCTTCCGGGACTACCAAGAGACCCAGTACTTC,CASSFRDYQETQYF
TRBV5-1,NA,TRBJ2-7,TRBD1,TGCGCCAGCAGCACCACAGGGGGAGACGAGCAGTACTTC,CASSTTGGDEQYF
TRBV9,NA,TRBJ1-2,NA,TGTGCCAGCAGCTCGGATTATGGCTACACCTTC,CASSSDYGYTF
TRBV29-1,few,TRBJ2-3,NA,TGCAGCGACCGACAGGTCGACACAGATACGCAGTATTTT,CSDRQVDTDTQYF
TRBV29-1,NA,TRBJ2-3,TRBD1,TGCAGCGTTGACGGGACAGGGTCGGATACGCAGTATTTT,CSVDGTGSDTQYF
TRBV2,NA,TRBJ2-1,NA,TGTGCCAGCACTTCCGCAGGCTCCTACAATGAGCAGTTCTTC,CASTSAGSYNEQFF
TRBV2,NA,TRBJ2-1,NA,TGTGCCAGCAGTGACGGCTACAGGGCGTACAATGAGCAGTTCTTC,CASSDGYRAYNEQFF
TRBV4-1,NA,TRBJ2-1,NA,TGCGCCAGCAGCCAAGCTTCGTCACTACCTTTCAATGAGCAGTTCTTC,CASSQASSLPFNEQFF
TRBV28,few,TRBJ2-6,NA,TGTGCCAGCAAAATGCCCGGGCCTGGGGCCAACGTCCTGACTTTC,CASKMPGPGANVLTF
TRBV29-1,few,TRBJ2-7,NA,TGCAGCGTTGTGGCAGGGGACTCCTACGAGCAGTACTTC,CSVVAGDSYEQYF
TRBV29-1,NA,TRBJ2-1,NA,TGCAGCGTTGTAGACAATGAGCAGTTCTTC,CSVVDNEQFF
TRBV4-1,few,TRBJ1-2,TRBD1,TGCGCCAGCAGCCTAACCGGGACAGGGAACTATGGCTACACCTTC,CASSLTGTGNYGYTF
TRBV29-1,few,TRBJ2-6,NA,TGCAGTCCGGGGGGTGGGACAGTTCCCAAGGGCTCTGGGGCCAACGTCCTGACTTTC,CSPGGGTVPKGSGANVLTF
TRBV7-9,few,TRBJ2-5,NA,TGTGCCAGCAGCTTAGATCTGGGTGCGGAGACCCAGTACTTC,CASSLDLGAETQYF
TRBV2,few,TRBJ1-1,NA,TGTGCCAGCACAGGTGGACAGACCACTGAAGCTTTCTTT,CASTGGQTTEAFF
TRBV25-1,NA,TRBJ2-5,NA,TGTGCCAGCAGTAGAGAGACCCAGTACTTC,CASSRETQYF
TRBV28,few,TRBJ2-7,NA,TGTGCCAGCAGTACTACAGGGTACAGCTCCTACGAGCAGTACTTC,CASSTTGYSSYEQYF
TRBV29-1,few,TRBJ2-7,TRBD1,TGCAGCGTTCAGACAGGGGATCGCGAGCAGTACTTC,CSVQTGDREQYF
TRBV30,many,TRBJ2-2,TRBD2,TGTGCCTGGAGTGTACTAGCGGGAGACACCGGGGAGCTGTTTTTT,CAWSVLAGDTGELFF
TRBV28,NA,TRBJ1-1,NA,TGTGCCAGCAGTTCCAGTATATGGAACACTGAAGCTTTCTTT,CASSSSIWNTEAFF
TRBV9,NA,TRBJ1-2,NA,TGTGCCAGCAGCGCTACAGTCTACTCCTATGGCTACACCTTC,CASSATVYSYGYTF
TRBV2,few,TRBJ2-7,NA,TGTGCCAGCACCCAAGGGACACCTTCCTACGAGCAGTACTTC,CASTQGTPSYEQYF